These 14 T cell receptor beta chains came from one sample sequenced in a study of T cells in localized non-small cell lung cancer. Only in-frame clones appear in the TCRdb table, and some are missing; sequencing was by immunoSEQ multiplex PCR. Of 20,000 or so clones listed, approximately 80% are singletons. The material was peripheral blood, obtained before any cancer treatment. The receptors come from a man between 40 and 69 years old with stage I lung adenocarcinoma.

The CDR3 coding sequence is TGTGCCAGCAGTCAAGAGGGAACACGTGAAGCTTTCTTT. Translation: CASSQEGTREAFF. The chain carries TRBV6-6 and TRBJ1-1, with D hard to call. The CDR3 runs to 13 residues. Germline V CDR1 and CDR2: MNHNY, SVGAGI (reference sequence). V gave up 5 bases and J gave up 7 bases, with 14 bases separating them.

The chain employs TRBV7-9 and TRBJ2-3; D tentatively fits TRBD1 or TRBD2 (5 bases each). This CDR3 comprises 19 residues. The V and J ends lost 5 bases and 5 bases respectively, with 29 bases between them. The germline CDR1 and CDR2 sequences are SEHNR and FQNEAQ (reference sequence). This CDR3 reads CASSPSSGVGAQSQDTQYF. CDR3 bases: TGTGCCAGCAGCCCATCAAGTGGAGTCGGGGCCCAGTCACAAGATACGCAGTATTTT. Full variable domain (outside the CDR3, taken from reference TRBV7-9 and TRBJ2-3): DTGVSQNPRHKITKRGQNVTFRCDPISEHNRLYWYRQTLGQGPEFLTYFQNEAQLEKSRLLSDRFSAERPKGSFSTLEIQRTEQGDSAMYLCASSPSSGVGAQSQDTQYFGPGTRLTVL.

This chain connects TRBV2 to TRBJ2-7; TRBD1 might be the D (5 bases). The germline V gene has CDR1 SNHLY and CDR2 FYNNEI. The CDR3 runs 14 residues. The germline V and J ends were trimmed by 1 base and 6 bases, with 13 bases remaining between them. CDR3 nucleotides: TGTGCCAGCAGTGAAGTGGCAGGGTGGGGCGAGCAGTACTTC. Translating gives CASSEVAGWGEQYF.

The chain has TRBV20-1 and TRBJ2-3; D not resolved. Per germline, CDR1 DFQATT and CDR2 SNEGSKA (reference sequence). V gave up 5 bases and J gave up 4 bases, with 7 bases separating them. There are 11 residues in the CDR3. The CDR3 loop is CSAHSSDTQYF. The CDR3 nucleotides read TGCAGTGCTCACAGTTCAGATACGCAGTATTTT.

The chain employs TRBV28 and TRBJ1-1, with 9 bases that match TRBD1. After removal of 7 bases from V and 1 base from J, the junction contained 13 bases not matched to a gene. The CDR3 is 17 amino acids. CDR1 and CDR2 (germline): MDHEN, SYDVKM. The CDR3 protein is CASTYYLWTGENTEAFF. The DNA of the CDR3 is TGTGCCAGCACCTACTATCTCTGGACAGGGGAGAACACTGAAGCTTTCTTT.

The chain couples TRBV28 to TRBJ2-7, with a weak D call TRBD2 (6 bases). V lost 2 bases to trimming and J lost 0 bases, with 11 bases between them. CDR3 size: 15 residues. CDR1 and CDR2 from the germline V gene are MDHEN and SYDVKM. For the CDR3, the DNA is TGTGCCAGCAGTTTAGGTAGCGGAGACTCCTACGAGCAGTACTTC. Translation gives CASSLGSGDSYEQYF. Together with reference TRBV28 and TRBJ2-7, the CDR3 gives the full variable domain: DVKVTQSSRYLVKRTGEKVFLECVQDMDHENMFWYRQDPGLGLRLIYFSYDVKMKEKGDIPEGYSVSREKKERFSLILESASTNQTSMYLCASSLGSGDSYEQYFGPGTRLTVT.

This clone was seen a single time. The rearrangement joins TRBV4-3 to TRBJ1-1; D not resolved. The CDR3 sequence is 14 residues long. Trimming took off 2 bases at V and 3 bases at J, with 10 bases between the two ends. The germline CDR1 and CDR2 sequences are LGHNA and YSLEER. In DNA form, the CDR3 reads TGCGCCAGCAGCCAAATCACAGCCGACACTGAAGCTTTCTTT. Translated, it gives CASSQITADTEAFF.

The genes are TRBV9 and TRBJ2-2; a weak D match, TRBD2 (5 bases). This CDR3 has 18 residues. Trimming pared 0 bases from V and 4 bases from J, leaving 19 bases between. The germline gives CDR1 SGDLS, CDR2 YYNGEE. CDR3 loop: CASSVASEGRVITGELFF. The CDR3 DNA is TGTGCCAGCAGCGTAGCTAGTGAAGGGAGAGTTATCACCGGGGAGCTGTTTTTT.

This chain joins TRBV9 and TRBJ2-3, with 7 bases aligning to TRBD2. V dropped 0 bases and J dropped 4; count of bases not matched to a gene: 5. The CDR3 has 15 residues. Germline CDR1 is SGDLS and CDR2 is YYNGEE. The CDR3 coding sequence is TGTGCCAGCAGCGTAGACGGGACTATAGCAGATACGCAGTATTTT. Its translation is CASSVDGTIADTQYF.

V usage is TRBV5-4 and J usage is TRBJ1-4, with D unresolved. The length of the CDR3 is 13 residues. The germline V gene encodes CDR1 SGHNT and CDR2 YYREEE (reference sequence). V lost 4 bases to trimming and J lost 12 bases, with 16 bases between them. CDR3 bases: TGTGCCAGCAGCCCGGGTCCTGGTTTGGAACTGTTTTTT. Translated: CASSPGPGLELFF.

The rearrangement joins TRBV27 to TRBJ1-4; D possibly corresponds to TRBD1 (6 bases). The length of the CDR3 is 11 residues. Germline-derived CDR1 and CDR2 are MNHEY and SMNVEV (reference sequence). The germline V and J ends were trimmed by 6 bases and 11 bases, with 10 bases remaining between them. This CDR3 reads CASSRGGKLFF. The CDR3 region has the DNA TGTGCCAGCAGCCGGGGGGGCAAACTGTTTTTT. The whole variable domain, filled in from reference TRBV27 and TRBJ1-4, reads EAQVTQNPRYLITVTGKKLTVTCSQNMNHEYMSWYRQDPGLGLRQIYYSMNVEVTDKGDVPEGYKVSRKEKRNFPLILESPSPNQTSLYFCASSRGGKLFFGSGTQLSVL.

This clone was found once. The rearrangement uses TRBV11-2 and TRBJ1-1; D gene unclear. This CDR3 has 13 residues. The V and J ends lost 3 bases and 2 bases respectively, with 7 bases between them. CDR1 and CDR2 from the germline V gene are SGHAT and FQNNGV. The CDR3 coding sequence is TGTGCCAGCAGCTTCGGAACTAACACTGAAGCTTTCTTT. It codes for CASSFGTNTEAFF.

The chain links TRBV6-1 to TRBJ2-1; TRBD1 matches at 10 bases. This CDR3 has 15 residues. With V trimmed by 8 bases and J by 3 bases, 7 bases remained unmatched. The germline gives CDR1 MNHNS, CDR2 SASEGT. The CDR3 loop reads CASAWDRGFYNEQFF. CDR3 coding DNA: TGTGCCAGCGCCTGGGACAGGGGCTTCTACAATGAGCAGTTCTTC.

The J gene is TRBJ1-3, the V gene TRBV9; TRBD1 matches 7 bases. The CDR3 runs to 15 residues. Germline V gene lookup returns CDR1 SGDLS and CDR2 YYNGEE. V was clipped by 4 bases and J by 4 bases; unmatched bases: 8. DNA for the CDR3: TGTGCCAGCAGCCAAGGGACAGTAGGAGGAAACACCATATATTTT. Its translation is CASSQGTVGGNTIYF.